This T cell receptor beta chain appears in the sequencing data of a study of shared clonotypes between healthy human individuals (dated by TCRdb to 2019 to 2021). As for the study more broadly: The cohort included three men and two women between 18 and 49 years of age. For each donor, three plates each were used for CD4 naive and CD4 memory, two plates were used for CD8 naive, and one plate was used for CD8 memory. The study deeply sequenced blood TCR repertoires of five healthy adults to estimate repertoire size and the extent of clonotype sharing between individuals. To increase sequencing depth and limit assay-specific biases, TCR repertoire library preparation and sequencing were carried out by different laboratories using diverse techniques. Leukapheresis yielded between about 0.85 and 10 billion PBMCs per donor.

Concerning this clone itself: Its specific antigen is unknown. No much larger clonotype is one base removed from it; base qualities were not supplied.

Taken from cysteine to phenylalanine, the CDR3 has 13 residues. Just CDR3 DNA is preserved here, 39 bases in frame from base 1. The germline V and J ends show losses of 5 bases and 4 bases respectively, and no gene match explains 2 bases of the junction. From a lookup of the germline V gene (reference sequence), CDR1 and CDR2 are WNHNN and SYGVQD. CD8 naive samples consisted of CD45RO-negative cells that were positively selected for CCR7, yielding a CD45RA+CCR7+ population without TemRA cells. Donors were healthy HIV-negative adults with no recently reported acute infections or vaccinations. Only Caucasian adults living in Nashville, Tennessee, USA were represented among the donors. Blood was obtained by leukapheresis, after which PBMCs were separated by Ficoll-Histopaque density gradient centrifugation and cryopreserved in liquid nitrogen vapor phase. Analytical flow cytometry was used to check the purity and quantity of every magnetically sorted T cell population. From each sorted fraction, genomic DNA was isolated and quantified by UV absorbance on a Nanodrop 2000c.

The full study reports these points: When four donors were compared, the shared fraction of clonotypes was about 5.5% for naive CD4, around 3.5% for naive CD8, about 2.5% for memory CD4, and 0.35% to 0.4% for memory CD8. Only blood was sampled, and tissue TCR repertoires likely differ from those in blood. Because the study included a small number of donors, the genetic and exposure-history diversity represented was limited. Higher generation probabilities were observed for clonotypes shared by all four sorted-subset donors than for non-shared clonotypes. Pairwise subsampling led to the expectation that sequencing depth would affect the degree of clonotype sharing among donors. Larger estimated clonotype richness was generally found for naive subsets than for memory subsets. Rarefaction of sorted-subset datasets indicated incomplete sequencing despite the large sequencing depth.

Using the deep immunoSEQ assay, multiplex PCR amplified TCR CDR3 regions from genomic DNA. Extracted genomic DNA from each cell subset was spread evenly across all wells of several immunoSEQ 96-well plates, with each plate serving as a replicate. Each replicate PCR for sorted subsets received around 210 ng genomic DNA, equal to 28,000 or so T cell genomes. Purified libraries were measured with a Qubit 3.0 fluorometer, size-checked on a Bioanalyzer 2100, and measured again with the KAPA Library Quantification kit. Every immunoSEQ 96-well plate was sequenced on a separate single-read 150-cycle Illumina NextSeq 550 flow cell. In the source study's methods: Because the immunoSEQ output included only junctional sequences and no quality scores, the filtering could not be the same as the filtering used for full-length reads. Sequences were annotated with PyIR, a Python wrapper for IgBLAST v1.9, and V/J genes and CDR3 were assigned using IMGT germline references. Any read was removed if the V/J assignment was weak (E-value above 1e-6), the CDR3 was missing, or the read contained stop codons, out-of-frame junctions, or ambiguous translated residues. V3J clonotypes were defined as sequences sharing an identical inferred V gene, J gene, and CDR3 amino acid sequence. The percentage overlap between two repertoires was calculated by dividing the number of shared unique clonotypes by the size of the smaller repertoire. Repertoire richness was assessed with RTK rarefaction, the Chao1 estimator, and Recon v2.1 estimates of unobserved clonotypes. OLGA was used to compute generation probabilities for all TCRbeta clonotypes that the gDNA method yielded from several donors. Here the immuneACCESS table is served through TCRdb, limited to in-frame sequences with V and J called. Missing clones are a known gap in these copies; in checked studies unresolved V genes cover under half, and the rest lacks a known reason. Clone size and V and J calls were adopted from that table, with D and trimming inferred from the DNA. The sample yields some 2 million clones; about 95% were counted once. 1.2% of the sample rests with the top ten.

Sequencing was carried out using naive CD8+ T cells sorted from blood. The cell subset or site label for this specimen denotes: CD45RA+CCR7+. The chain joins TRBV10-1 to TRBJ2-7; 10 middle bases align to TRBD2. The clonotype comes from a man aged 18 to 30 in good health. The nucleotides read TGCGCCAGCAGTCTAGCGGGAGAGTACGAGCAGTACTTC. It is translated as CASSLAGEYEQYF.